This T cell receptor (beta chain) was identified during a study of beta chain features in type 1 diabetes. This clone showed up many times. Expressed TCRB transcripts were sequenced after all isolated RNA was converted to cDNA. The table came from immunoSEQ multiplex PCR; TCRdb's copy has only in-frame clones and leaves some out. The sample has more than 110,000 clones, 6.9% seen once; the top ten hold under 1.5%. This CDR3 contains 16 residues. Germline-derived CDR1 and CDR2 are KGHSH and LQKENI. J gave up 4 bases and V 3 bases, and 9 bases lay outside the gene matches. This TCR came from a woman in her 30s in good health. The sample taken for sequencing was central memory CD4+ T cells from blood. This chain connects TRBV18 to TRBJ2-1, with 7 bases fitting TRBD2. CDR3 loop: CASSPLGGESYNEQFF. CDR3 DNA sequence: TGTGCCAGCTCACCCTTGGGAGGGGAATCTTACAATGAGCAGTTCTTC.